The source of this T cell receptor (beta chain) is a study of T cell responses to AZD1222 COVID-19 vaccine (dated by TCRdb to the early 2020s). Describing the broader study: TCR sequencing covered approximately 230 trial participants: 200 to 210 given two doses of AZD1222 and some 25 given two doses of MenACWY control vaccine. Trial participants were enrolled by age into subgroups of 18-55, 56-69 and 70-plus years, and 148, 28 and 57 TCR-sequenced participants, respectively, were included in these subgroups. The study at large found these results: After two AZD1222 doses, both the breadth and the depth of spike-specific TCRs were significantly higher than at day 0 and than in MenACWY recipients. Reportedly, almost half of the unique spike-specific TCRs recognized epitopes lying outside the regions that are mutated in the B.1.351 and B.1.1.7 variants. Because no day 14 peak-response samples were available, the repertoires could be characterized only after the peak T cell response. Participants were mostly white British, with more females than males. The authors suggested clonal diversity may have been underestimated. The vaccine-associated CD4 TCRs covered the entire spike protein, and the dominant responses fell in regions 160-218 and 743-854. Conclusions about previously exposed vaccinees are limited because only six or seven AZD1222 recipients were SARS-CoV-2 seropositive at baseline. In the small 56-69-year group, the increase in depth fell short of significance, most likely because of low power.

CDR1 and CDR2 are drawn from the germline V gene: MDHEN, SYDVKM. From the cysteine through the phenylalanine, the CDR3 covers 11 amino acids. The read is trimmed to its CDR3 DNA, 33 bases read in frame from base 1. V is pared back by 7 bases and J by 7 bases, with 10 bases lying between the germline termini. Explained via the paper, the time point label denotes: baseline before first vaccination. In light of the paper, this sample's treatment or condition label describes: meningococcal conjugate vaccine given as trial control. Samples from vaccinated people were obtained from the UK trials COV001 and COV002, which included a single-blind randomized controlled phase 2/3 trial of AZD1222 (ChAdOx1 nCoV-19) in healthy adults. Trial participant PBMC samples were collected at day 0 and day 28 after the second dose for TCRbeta chain sequencing. The CDR3 regions of human TCRbeta chains were analyzed by immunosequencing. In the paper's pipeline: TCRs in the repertoires were matched against a reference library of SARS-CoV-2-specific TCRs that had been generated with the MIRA antigen-specificity platform. Breadth was defined as the fraction of unique TCRs that were SARS-CoV-2-associated. Depth was defined as the fraction of total T cells that were SARS-CoV-2-associated. Using the MIRA data, every spike-specific TCR was mapped to the spike region that the TCR reacted to and assigned to either a CD4 or a CD8 class. Log10-transformed breadth and depth values were compared by one-way ANOVA with Sidak's multiple comparisons tests. Drawn from immuneACCESS, this table holds only the in-frame rearrangements with V and J called that TCRdb kept. Clones are partly lost; checked studies trace under half to an unresolved V gene and leave the rest unexplained. The V and J calls and clone size come from that table; D and trimming were worked out from the DNA. The sample records under 100,000 clones, approximately 90% of which are singletons. Under 7.5% of the sample is taken by the ten largest.

Concerning this clone itself: The antigen it recognizes is unknown. Base qualities are not at hand, and no much larger clone is one base apart.

Sequencing used peripheral blood, obtained on day 0 of MenACWY control vaccination. The TCR originated in an adult in good health. The chain is made from TRBV28 and TRBJ2-5; the D gene is possibly TRBD1 or TRBD2, with 5 bases matching each. The sequenced DNA: TGTGCCAGCACCACGAGGGGGACCCAGTACTTC. This sequence encodes CASTTRGTQYF.